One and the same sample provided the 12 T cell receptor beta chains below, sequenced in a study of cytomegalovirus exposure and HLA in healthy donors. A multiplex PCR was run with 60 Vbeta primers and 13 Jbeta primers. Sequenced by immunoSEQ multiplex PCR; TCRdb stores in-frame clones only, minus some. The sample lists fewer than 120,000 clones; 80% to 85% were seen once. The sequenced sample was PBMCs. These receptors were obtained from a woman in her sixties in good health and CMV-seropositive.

The CDR3 coding sequence is TGTGCCAGTAGTTCGGGAGAAGCGGGACAGGGGGTTCGGGGCTACACCTTC. Translating it yields CASSSGEAGQGVRGYTF. The chain carries TRBV19 and TRBJ1-2; 11 bases are a match to TRBD1. Looked up from germline, CDR1 is LNHDA and CDR2 is SQIVND (reference sequence). V lost 5 bases and J lost 8; bases outside the gene matches: 16. This CDR3 has 17 amino acids.

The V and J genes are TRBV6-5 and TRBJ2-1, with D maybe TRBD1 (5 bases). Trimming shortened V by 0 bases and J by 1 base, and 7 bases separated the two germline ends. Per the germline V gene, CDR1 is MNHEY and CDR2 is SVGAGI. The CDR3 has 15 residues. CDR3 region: CASSYSAGSYNEQFF. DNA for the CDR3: TGTGCCAGCAGTTACTCCGCAGGGTCCTACAATGAGCAGTTCTTC.

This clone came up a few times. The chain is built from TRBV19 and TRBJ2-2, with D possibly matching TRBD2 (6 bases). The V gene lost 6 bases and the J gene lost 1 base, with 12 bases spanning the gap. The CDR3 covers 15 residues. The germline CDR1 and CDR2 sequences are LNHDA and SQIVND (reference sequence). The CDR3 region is CASSRKTRNTGELFF. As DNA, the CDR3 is TGTGCCAGTAGCAGGAAGACTAGGAACACCGGGGAGCTGTTTTTT.

The CDR3 DNA reads TGTGCCAGCAGCTTAGAGACTAGCGGGAGTTCTTGGTTCTTC. Translated, it gives CASSLETSGSSWFF. The chain is built from TRBV7-9 and TRBJ2-1, with TRBD2 matching 12 bases. The junction had 7 bases not matched to a gene; V was cut back by 1 base and J by 15 bases. CDR1 and CDR2 from the germline V gene are SEHNR and FQNEAQ (reference sequence). The CDR3 has 14 residues.

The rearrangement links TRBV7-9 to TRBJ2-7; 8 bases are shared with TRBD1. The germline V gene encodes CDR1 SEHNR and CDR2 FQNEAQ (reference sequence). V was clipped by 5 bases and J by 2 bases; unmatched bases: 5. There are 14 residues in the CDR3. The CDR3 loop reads CASSTGTGTYEQYF. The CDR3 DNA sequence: TGTGCCAGCAGCACCGGGACAGGTACCTACGAGCAGTACTTC. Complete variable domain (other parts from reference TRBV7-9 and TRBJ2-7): DTGVSQNPRHKITKRGQNVTFRCDPISEHNRLYWYRQTLGQGPEFLTYFQNEAQLEKSRLLSDRFSAERPKGSFSTLEIQRTEQGDSAMYLCASSTGTGTYEQYFGPGTRLTVT.

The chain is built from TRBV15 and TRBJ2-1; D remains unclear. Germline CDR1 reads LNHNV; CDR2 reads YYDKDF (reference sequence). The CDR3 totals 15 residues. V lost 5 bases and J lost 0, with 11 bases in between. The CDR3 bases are TGTGCCACCAGCGAAAGACATAGCTCCTACAATGAGCAGTTCTTC. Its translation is CATSERHSSYNEQFF.

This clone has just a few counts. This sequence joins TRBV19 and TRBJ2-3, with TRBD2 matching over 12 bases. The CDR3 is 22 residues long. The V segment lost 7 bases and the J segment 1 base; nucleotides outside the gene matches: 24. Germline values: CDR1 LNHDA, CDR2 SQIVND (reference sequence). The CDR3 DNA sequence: TGTGCCAGTAAAAACCTCGTGGCGAGGCCGACTAGCGGGGGTGACCGCACAGATACGCAGTATTTT. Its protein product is CASKNLVARPTSGGDRTDTQYF.

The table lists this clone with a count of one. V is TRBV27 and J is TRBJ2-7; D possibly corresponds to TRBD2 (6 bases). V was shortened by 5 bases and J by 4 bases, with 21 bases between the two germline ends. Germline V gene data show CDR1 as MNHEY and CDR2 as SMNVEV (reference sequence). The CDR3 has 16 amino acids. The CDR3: CASSHFRGGKWYEQYF. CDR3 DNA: TGTGCCAGCAGTCACTTCCGCGGAGGGAAATGGTACGAGCAGTACTTC.

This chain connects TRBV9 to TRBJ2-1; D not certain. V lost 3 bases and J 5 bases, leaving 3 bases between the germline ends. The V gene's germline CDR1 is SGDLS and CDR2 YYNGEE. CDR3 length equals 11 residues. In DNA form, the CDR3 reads TGTGCCAGCAGCGATAACAATGAGCAGTTCTTC. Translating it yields CASSDNNEQFF.

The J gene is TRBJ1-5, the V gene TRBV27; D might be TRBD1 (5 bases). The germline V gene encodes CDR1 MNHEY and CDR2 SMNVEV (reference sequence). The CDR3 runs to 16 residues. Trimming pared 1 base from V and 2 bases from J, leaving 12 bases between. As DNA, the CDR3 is TGTGCCAGCAGTTTATACTGGGGGGACGGCAATCAGCCCCAGCATTTT. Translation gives CASSLYWGDGNQPQHF.

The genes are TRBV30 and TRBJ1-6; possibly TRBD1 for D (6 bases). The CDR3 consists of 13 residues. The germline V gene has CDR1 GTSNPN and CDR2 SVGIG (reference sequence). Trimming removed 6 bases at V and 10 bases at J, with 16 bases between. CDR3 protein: CACLTGRFSPLHF. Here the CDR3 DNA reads TGTGCCTGTTTGACAGGTCGTTTCTCACCCCTCCACTTT.

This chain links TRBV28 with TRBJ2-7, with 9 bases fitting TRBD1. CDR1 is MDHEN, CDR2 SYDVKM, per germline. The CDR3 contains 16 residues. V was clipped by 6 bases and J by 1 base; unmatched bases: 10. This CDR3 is CASRQGAIPPSYEQYF. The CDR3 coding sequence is TGTGCCAGCAGACAGGGGGCCATACCCCCGTCCTACGAGCAGTACTTC.